A selection of T cell receptor beta chains follows, all from one sample in a study of molecular identifiers for immune sequencing clone quantification. MiXCR was run by TCRdb on the PCR reads, yielding one entry per CDR3 protein. The sample contains approximately 500,000 distinct CDR3 sequences, 20% to 25% of which appear only once. What was sequenced was naive CD8+ T cells from blood, with Jurkat cell RNA spiked in. These receptors originate from a human donor in good health. Some libraries in this study had Jurkat cell RNA spiked in. The CDR3 runs from the conserved cysteine through the conserved F or W. A D gene is named only where the DNA matches it firmly. Size is stated for part of the rows, as once, few or many counts, or as a class when the clone is expanded.

-	TRBV7-9	TRBJ1-1	-	TGTGCCAGCAGCGCCTATCAGGACCGTGAAGCTTTCTTT	CASSAYQDREAFF
TRBD1	TRBV11-2	TRBJ2-7	few	TGTGCCAGCAGCTACGGGACAGGGGAAGCCTCTTACGAGCAGTACTTC	CASSYGTGEASYEQYF
-	TRBV7-8	TRBJ1-6	many	TGTGCCAGCAGCCCTCGGACAGTCTCCTATAATTCACCCCTCCACTTT	CASSPRTVSYNSPLHF
-	TRBV27	TRBJ2-5	once	TGTGCCGGCAGTTTAACCAGGGGGGGCCGTAGGCAAGAGACCCAGTACTTC	CAGSLTRGGRRQETQYF
TRBD2	TRBV12-3/TRBV12-4	TRBJ2-5	few	TGTGCCAGCAGTTGGCGGGGGGGCCAAGAGACCCAGTACTTC	CASSWRGGQETQYF
-	TRBV7-2	TRBJ1-1	many	TGTGCCAGCAGCTTATTGGACGGGGGATACACTGAAGCTTTCTTT	CASSLLDGGYTEAFF
-	TRBV4-1	TRBJ2-7	few	TGCGCCAGCAGCCAAGCGGCGGGATGGTTGTACGAGCAGTACTTC	CASSQAAGWLYEQYF
-	TRBV20-1	TRBJ2-2	few	TGCAGTGCAAGGGATCACACCGGGGAGCTGTTTTTT	CSARDHTGELFF
-	TRBV28	TRBJ2-2	many	TGTGCCAGCAGTTTATCTTGGGTTTCCGGGGAGCTGTTTTTT	CASSLSWVSGELFF
-	TRBV7-9	TRBJ1-1	-	TGTGCCAGCAGCTTAGGTGGAGGGTCTACGAACACTGAAGCTTTCTTT	CASSLGGGSTNTEAFF
-	TRBV19	TRBJ2-7	-	TGTGCCAGTAGTATAGATCTGGTCTACGAGCAGTACTTC	CASSIDLVYEQYF